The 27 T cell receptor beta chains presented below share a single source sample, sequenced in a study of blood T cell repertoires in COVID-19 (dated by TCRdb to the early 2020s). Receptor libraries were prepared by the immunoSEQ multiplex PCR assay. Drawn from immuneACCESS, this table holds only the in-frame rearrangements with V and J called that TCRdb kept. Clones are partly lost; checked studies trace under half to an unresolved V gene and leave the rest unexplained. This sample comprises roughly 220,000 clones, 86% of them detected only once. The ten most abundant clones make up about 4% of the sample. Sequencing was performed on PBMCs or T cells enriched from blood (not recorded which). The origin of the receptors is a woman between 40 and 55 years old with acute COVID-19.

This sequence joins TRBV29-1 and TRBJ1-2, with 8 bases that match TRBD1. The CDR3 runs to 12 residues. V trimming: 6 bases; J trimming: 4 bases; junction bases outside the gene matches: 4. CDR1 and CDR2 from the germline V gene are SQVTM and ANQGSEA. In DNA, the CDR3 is TGCAGCGTCCGAGGGACAGGCTATGGCTACACCTTC. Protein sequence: CSVRGTGYGYTF.

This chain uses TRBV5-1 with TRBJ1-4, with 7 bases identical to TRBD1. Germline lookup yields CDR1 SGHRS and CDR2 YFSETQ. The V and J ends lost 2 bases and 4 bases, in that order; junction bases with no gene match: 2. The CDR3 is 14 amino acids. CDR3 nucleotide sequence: TGCGCCAGCAGCTTCCGACAGGGTAATGAAAAACTGTTTTTT. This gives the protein CASSFRQGNEKLFF. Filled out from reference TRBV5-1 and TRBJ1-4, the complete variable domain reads KAGVTQTPRYLIKTRGQQVTLSCSPISGHRSVSWYQQTPGQGLQFLFEYFSETQRNKGNFPGRFSGRQFSNSRSEMNVSTLELGDSALYLCASSFRQGNEKLFFGSGTQLSVL.

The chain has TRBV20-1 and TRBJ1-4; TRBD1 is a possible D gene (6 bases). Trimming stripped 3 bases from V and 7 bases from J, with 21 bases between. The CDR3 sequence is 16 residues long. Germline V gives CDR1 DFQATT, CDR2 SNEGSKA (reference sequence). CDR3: CSASAVRGARAEKLFF. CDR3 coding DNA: TGCAGTGCTAGTGCGGTCCGGGGGGCCAGGGCTGAAAAACTGTTTTTT.

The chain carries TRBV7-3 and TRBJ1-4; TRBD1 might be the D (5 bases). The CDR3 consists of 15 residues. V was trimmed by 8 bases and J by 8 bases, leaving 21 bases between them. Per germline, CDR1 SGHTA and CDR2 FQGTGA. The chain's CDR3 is CASASTGTGGEKLFF. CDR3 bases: TGTGCCAGCGCCAGCACCGGGACTGGAGGAGAAAAACTGTTTTTT.

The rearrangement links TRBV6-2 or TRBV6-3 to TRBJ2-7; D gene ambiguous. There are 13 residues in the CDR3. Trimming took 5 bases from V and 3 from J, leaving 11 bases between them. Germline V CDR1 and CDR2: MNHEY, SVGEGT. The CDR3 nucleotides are TGTGCCAGCAGTGGTCGACAACGCTACGAGCAGTACTTC. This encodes CASSGRQRYEQYF.

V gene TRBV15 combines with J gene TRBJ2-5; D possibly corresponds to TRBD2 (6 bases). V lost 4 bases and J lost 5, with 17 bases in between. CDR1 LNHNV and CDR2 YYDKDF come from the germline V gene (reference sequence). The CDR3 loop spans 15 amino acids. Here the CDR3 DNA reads TGTGCCACCAGCAAGAGTGGGGTGGGGGGTGAGACCCAGTACTTC. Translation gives CATSKSGVGGETQYF.

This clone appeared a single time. CDR3 residues: CASSYGQGNIQYF. In DNA, the CDR3 is TGTGCCAGCAGCTACGGACAGGGAAACATTCAGTACTTC. The V gene is TRBV7-2, the J gene TRBJ2-4, with 8 bases identical to TRBD1. The CDR3 consists of 13 residues. The V segment lost 4 bases and the J segment 6 bases; nucleotides outside the gene matches: 2. Germline V CDR1 and CDR2: SGHTA, FQGNSA.

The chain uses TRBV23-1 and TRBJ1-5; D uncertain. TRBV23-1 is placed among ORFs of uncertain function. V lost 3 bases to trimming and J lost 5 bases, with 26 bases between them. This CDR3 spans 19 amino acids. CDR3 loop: CASSHHSNLTHRSHQPQHF. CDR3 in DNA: TGCGCCAGCAGTCATCACTCGAACCTGACACATCGATCCCATCAGCCCCAGCATTTT.

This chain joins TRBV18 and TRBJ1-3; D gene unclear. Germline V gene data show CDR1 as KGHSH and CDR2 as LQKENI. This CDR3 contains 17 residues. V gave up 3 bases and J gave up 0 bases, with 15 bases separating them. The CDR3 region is CASSPTRVSSSGNTIYF. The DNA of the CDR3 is TGTGCCAGCTCACCCACGAGAGTGTCGAGCTCTGGAAACACCATATATTTT.

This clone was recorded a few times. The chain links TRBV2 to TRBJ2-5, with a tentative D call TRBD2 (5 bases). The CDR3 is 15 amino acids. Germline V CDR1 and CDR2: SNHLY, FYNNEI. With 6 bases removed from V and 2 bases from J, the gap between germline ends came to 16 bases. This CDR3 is CASSHQRTGQETQYF. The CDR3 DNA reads TGTGCCAGCAGCCATCAGCGCACGGGACAAGAGACCCAGTACTTC.

Written as DNA, the CDR3 is TGTGCCAGTAGTATGACTGGGTGGAACACTGAAGCTTTCTTT. It yields the protein CASSMTGWNTEAFF. V gene TRBV19 combines with J gene TRBJ1-1; D gene ambiguous. Trimming removed 3 bases at V and 1 base at J, with 9 bases between. Germline lookup yields CDR1 LNHDA and CDR2 SQIVND (reference sequence). The CDR3 runs to 14 residues.

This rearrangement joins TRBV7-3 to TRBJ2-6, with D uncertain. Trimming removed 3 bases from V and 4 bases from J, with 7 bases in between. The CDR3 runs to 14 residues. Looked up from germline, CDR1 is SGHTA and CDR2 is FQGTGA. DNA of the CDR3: TGTGCCAGCAGCTTCGAAGCCGGGGCCAACGTCCTGACTTTC. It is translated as CASSFEAGANVLTF. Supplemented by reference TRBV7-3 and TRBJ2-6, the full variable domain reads GAGVSQTPSNKVTEKGKYVELRCDPISGHTALYWYRQSLGQGPEFLIYFQGTGAADDSGLPNDRFFAVRPEGSVSTLKIQRTERGDSAVYLCASSFEAGANVLTFGAGSRLTVL.

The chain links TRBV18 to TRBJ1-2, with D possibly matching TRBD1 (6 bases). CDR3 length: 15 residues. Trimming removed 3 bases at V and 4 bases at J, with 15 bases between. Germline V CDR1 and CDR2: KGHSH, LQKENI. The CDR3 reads CASSPNQGHGYGYTF. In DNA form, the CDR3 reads TGTGCCAGCTCACCCAATCAGGGGCACGGCTATGGCTACACCTTC.

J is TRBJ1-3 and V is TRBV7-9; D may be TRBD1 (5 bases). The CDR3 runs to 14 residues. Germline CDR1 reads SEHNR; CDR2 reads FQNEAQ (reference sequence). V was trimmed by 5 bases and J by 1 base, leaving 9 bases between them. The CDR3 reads CASSQAGSGNTIYF. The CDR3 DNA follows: TGTGCCAGCAGCCAAGCAGGGTCTGGAAACACCATATATTTT.

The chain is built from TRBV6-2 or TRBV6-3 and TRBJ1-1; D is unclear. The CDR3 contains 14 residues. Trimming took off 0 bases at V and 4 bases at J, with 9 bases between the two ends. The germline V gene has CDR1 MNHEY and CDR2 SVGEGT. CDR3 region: CASSYSPRGTEAFF. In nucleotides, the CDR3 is TGTGCCAGCAGTTACTCCCCCCGGGGCACTGAAGCTTTCTTT.

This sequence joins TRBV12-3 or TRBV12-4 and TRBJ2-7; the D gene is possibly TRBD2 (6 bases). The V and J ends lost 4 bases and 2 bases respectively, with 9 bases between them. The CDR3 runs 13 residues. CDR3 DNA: TGTGCCAGCAGTTCGGGACTCACCTACGAGCAGTACTTC. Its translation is CASSSGLTYEQYF.

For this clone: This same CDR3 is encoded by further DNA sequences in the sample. The CDR3 DNA reads TGTGCCAGCAGCTTATCAGGGAACACTGAAGCTTTCTTT. It codes for CASSLSGNTEAFF. The chain links TRBV7-3 to TRBJ1-1; D is unresolved. The CDR3 is made up of 13 amino acids. CDR1 is SGHTA, CDR2 FQGTGA, per germline. Trimming pared 2 bases from V and 1 base from J, leaving 5 bases between.

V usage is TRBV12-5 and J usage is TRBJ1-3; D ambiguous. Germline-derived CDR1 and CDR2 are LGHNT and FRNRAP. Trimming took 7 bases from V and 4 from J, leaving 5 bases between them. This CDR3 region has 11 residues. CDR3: CASALGNTIYF. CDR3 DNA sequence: TGTGCTAGTGCCCTGGGAAACACCATATATTTT.

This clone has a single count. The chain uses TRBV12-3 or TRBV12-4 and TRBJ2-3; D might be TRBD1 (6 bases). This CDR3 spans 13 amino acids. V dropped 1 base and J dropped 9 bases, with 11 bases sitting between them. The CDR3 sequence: CASSLEVRGTQYF. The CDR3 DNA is TGTGCCAGCAGTTTAGAGGTCAGGGGCACGCAGTATTTT.

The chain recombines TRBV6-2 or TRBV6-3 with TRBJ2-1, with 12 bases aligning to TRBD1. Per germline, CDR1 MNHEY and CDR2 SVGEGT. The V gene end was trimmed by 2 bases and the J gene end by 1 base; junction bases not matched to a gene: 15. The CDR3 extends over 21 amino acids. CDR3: CASSYLKGDRGRRQSYNEQFF. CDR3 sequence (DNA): TGTGCCAGCAGTTACCTCAAGGGGGACAGGGGGCGCCGGCAGTCCTACAATGAGCAGTTCTTC.

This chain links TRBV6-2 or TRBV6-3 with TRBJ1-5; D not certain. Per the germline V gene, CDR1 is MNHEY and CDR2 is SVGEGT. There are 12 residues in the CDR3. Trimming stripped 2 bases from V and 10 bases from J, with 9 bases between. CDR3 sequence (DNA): TGTGCCAGCAGTTACCTCCGGGGTCCCCAGCATTTT. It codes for CASSYLRGPQHF.

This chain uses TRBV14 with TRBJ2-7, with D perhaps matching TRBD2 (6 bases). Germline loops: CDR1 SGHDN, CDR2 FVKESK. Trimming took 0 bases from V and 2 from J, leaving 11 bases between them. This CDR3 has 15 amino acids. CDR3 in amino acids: CASSQDRAGPYEQYV. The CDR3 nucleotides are TGTGCCAGCAGCCAAGATCGGGCGGGGCCCTACGAGCAGTACGTC.

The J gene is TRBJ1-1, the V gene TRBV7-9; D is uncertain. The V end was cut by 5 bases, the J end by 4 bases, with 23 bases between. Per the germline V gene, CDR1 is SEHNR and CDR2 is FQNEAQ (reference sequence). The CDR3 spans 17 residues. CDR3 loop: CASSEKRSSPLSTEAFF. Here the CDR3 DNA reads TGTGCCAGCAGCGAAAAGCGGTCCTCACCCCTAAGCACTGAAGCTTTCTTT.

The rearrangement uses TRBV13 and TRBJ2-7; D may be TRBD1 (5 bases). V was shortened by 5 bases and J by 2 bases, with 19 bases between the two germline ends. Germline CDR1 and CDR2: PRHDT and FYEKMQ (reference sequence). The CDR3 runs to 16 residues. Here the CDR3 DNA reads TGTGCCAGCAGCCCAGGAAACAGGCTTACCCCCTACGAGCAGTACTTC. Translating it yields CASSPGNRLTPYEQYF.

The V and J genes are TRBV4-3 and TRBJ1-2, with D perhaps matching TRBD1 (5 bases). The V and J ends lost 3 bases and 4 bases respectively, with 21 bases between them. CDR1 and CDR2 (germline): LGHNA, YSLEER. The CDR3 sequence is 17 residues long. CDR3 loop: CASSQARANTLIYGYTF. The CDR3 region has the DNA TGCGCCAGCAGCCAGGCCAGGGCCAATACCTTGATCTATGGCTACACCTTC.

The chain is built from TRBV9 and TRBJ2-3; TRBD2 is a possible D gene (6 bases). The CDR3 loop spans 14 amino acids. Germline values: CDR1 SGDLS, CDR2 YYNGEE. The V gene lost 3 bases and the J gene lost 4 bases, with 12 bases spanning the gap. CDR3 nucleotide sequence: TGTGCCAGCAGCGCCCGGGACTGGGCAGATACGCAGTATTTT. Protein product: CASSARDWADTQYF.

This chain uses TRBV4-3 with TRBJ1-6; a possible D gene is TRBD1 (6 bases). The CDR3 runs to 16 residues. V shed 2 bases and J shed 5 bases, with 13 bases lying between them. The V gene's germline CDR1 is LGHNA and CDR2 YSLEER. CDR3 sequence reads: CASSQQTGLDNSPLHF. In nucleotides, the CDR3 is TGCGCCAGCAGCCAACAAACAGGGCTCGATAATTCACCCCTCCACTTT.